This T cell receptor (beta chain) was profiled in a study of cytomegalovirus exposure and HLA in healthy donors. At the level of the study: Assignment to the Caucasian-associated ancestry cluster applied to more than 75% of the 300 to 500 genotyped donors.

Researchers ran the PCR with 60 Vbeta and 13 Jbeta primers. TCRdb keeps only in-frame clones here, not all; method: immunoSEQ multiplex PCR. The sample includes under 200,000 clones, about four fifths of them seen just once. To note about this clone: Its antigen is currently unknown.

General study points: Cytomegalovirus-associated TCR beta chains were listed, numbering some 150.

The germline gives CDR1 SGHAT, CDR2 FQDESV (reference sequence). The CDR3 is 12 residues long. V gave up 11 bases and J gave up 1 base, with 8 bases separating them. This chain connects TRBV11-1 to TRBJ2-2; no reliable D call. This sequence originates from a woman aged 45-60 years in good health and CMV-seronegative. The sample taken for sequencing was PBMCs. CDR3 nucleotide sequence: TGTGCCGTGGGCAGGAACACCGGGGAGCTGTTTTTT. This encodes CAVGRNTGELFF.